These 29 T cell receptor beta chains were all obtained from the same sample, sequenced in a study of blood T cell repertoires in COVID-19. Only in-frame clones appear in the TCRdb table, and some are missing; sequencing was by immunoSEQ multiplex PCR. The sample includes 75,000 or so clones, 80% to 85% of them seen just once. Sequencing used peripheral blood. These receptors came from a man aged 45-65 years with acute or convalescent COVID-19.

This chain joins TRBV4-3 and TRBJ2-3, with 11 nucleotides matching TRBD2. The CDR3 covers 16 residues. The V gene's germline CDR1 is LGHNA and CDR2 YSLEER. Trimming took 4 bases from V and 7 from J; bases not matched to a gene: 10. The CDR3 bases are TGCGCCAGCAGCCCGAGCGTAGCGGGAGGGCCGTATACGCAGTATTTT. Encoded protein: CASSPSVAGGPYTQYF.

The table lists this clone with a few counts. The chain employs TRBV28 and TRBJ2-7; D possibly corresponds to TRBD1 (6 bases). This CDR3 contains 12 residues. CDR1 is MDHEN, CDR2 SYDVKM, per germline. Trimming cost V 6 bases and J 4 bases, with 10 bases left between them. CDR3 residues: CASSPGQYEQYF. The DNA for the CDR3 is TGTGCCAGCAGCCCCGGACAGTACGAGCAGTACTTC. The whole variable domain, filled in from reference TRBV28 and TRBJ2-7, reads DVKVTQSSRYLVKRTGEKVFLECVQDMDHENMFWYRQDPGLGLRLIYFSYDVKMKEKGDIPEGYSVSREKKERFSLILESASTNQTSMYLCASSPGQYEQYFGPGTRLTVT.

The chain combines TRBV12-3 or TRBV12-4 with TRBJ2-7, with D perhaps TRBD2 (5 bases). The CDR3 runs to 13 residues. V was trimmed by 7 bases and J by 6 bases, leaving 16 bases between them. The CDR3 region is CASTWGVGGEQYF. The CDR3 DNA is TGTGCCAGCACTTGGGGTGTAGGAGGCGAGCAGTACTTC.

The chain is built from TRBV18 and TRBJ2-1; no firm D call. The CDR3 is made up of 13 amino acids. Per the germline V gene, CDR1 is KGHSH and CDR2 is LQKENI. V shed 1 base and J shed 5 bases, with 6 bases lying between them. The CDR3, as DNA: TGTGCCAGCTCACCACGGCAAAACAATGAGCAGTTCTTC. Protein: CASSPRQNNEQFF.

V gene TRBV27 combines with J gene TRBJ2-1; 9 nucleotides agree with TRBD2. Germline V lookup: CDR1 MNHEY, CDR2 SMNVEV (reference sequence). Trimming removed 6 bases from V and 7 bases from J; junction bases left unmatched: 16. This CDR3 has 17 amino acids. The CDR3 nucleotides read TGTGCCAGCAGCCCCGAAGGGAATCTAGCGGGATGGAATGAGCAGTTCTTC. Protein sequence: CASSPEGNLAGWNEQFF.

This sequence joins TRBV13 and TRBJ2-1; D may be TRBD2 (6 bases). Germline V gene lookup returns CDR1 PRHDT and CDR2 FYEKMQ (reference sequence). There are 13 residues in the CDR3. V lost 3 bases to trimming and J lost 5 bases, with 8 bases between them. The CDR3 nucleotides read TGTGCCAGCAGCTTGGAGGGAAACAATGAGCAGTTCTTC. Its translation is CASSLEGNNEQFF.

Notes on this clone: Other nucleotide sequences from this sample produce the same CDR3. The V and J genes are TRBV7-2 and TRBJ2-1; TRBD2 matches 10 bases. Trimming took 3 bases from V and 4 from J; bases not matched to a gene: 3. The germline V gene encodes CDR1 SGHTA and CDR2 FQGNSA. CDR3 length: 15 residues. The CDR3 loop is CASSLTSGPYNEQFF. In nucleotides, the CDR3 is TGTGCCAGCAGCTTGACTAGCGGGCCTTACAATGAGCAGTTCTTC.

The V gene is TRBV5-6, the J gene TRBJ1-2, with TRBD1 as a possible D gene (6 bases). The length of the CDR3 is 14 residues. V was shortened by 5 bases and J by 1 base, with 12 bases between the two germline ends. Per germline, CDR1 SGHDT and CDR2 YYEEEE. The CDR3 here is CASRSQGLNYGYTF. CDR3 coding DNA: TGTGCCAGCAGGTCACAGGGTCTTAACTATGGCTACACCTTC.

This clone was seen once. The J gene is TRBJ2-4, the V gene TRBV10-3; 8 positions match TRBD2. CDR1 is ENHRY, CDR2 SYGVKD, per germline. This CDR3 is built from 16 residues. The J segment lost 6 bases and the V segment lost 0 bases, leaving 7 bases of the junction unmatched. CDR3: CAISESQREWINIQYF. CDR3 nucleotides: TGTGCCATCAGTGAGTCCCAGCGGGAGTGGATAAACATTCAGTACTTC.

The chain carries TRBV19 and TRBJ2-3; no clear D. Germline CDR1 and CDR2: LNHDA and SQIVND (reference sequence). Trimming took 7 bases from V and 1 from J, leaving 9 bases between them. CDR3 length: 13 amino acids. Here the CDR3 DNA reads TGTGCCAGTACGTCAAGCGGCACAGATACGCAGTATTTT. Translating it yields CASTSSGTDTQYF.

This clone was found once. The chain links TRBV9 to TRBJ2-2; 7 bases map to TRBD2. This CDR3 contains 15 residues. The V segment lost 0 bases and the J segment 5 bases; nucleotides outside the gene matches: 4. From germline, CDR1 is SGDLS and CDR2 YYNGEE. CDR3 sequence: CASSVALAETGELFF. CDR3 bases: TGTGCCAGCAGCGTAGCCCTAGCGGAGACCGGGGAGCTGTTTTTT.

The chain employs TRBV14 and TRBJ2-7, with D perhaps matching TRBD2 (6 bases). Germline-derived CDR1 and CDR2 are SGHDN and FVKESK. V was trimmed by 3 bases and J by 0 bases, leaving 15 bases between them. The CDR3 totals 16 residues. Written as DNA, the CDR3 is TGTGCCAGCAGCCAGAGACTTACTAGCCTCTCCTACGAGCAGTACTTC. Amino acids: CASSQRLTSLSYEQYF.

This chain joins TRBV24-1 and TRBJ1-5; a possible D gene is TRBD1 (5 bases). The germline CDR1 and CDR2 sequences are KGHDR and SFDVKD. The CDR3 totals 14 residues. Trimming shortened V by 0 bases and J by 5 bases, and 7 bases separated the two germline ends. CDR3 DNA sequence: TGTGCCACCAGTGATTTGCGGGGGGATCAGCCCCAGCATTTT. As protein: CATSDLRGDQPQHF.

The chain employs TRBV27 and TRBJ2-3, with D uncertain. With 0 bases removed from V and 6 bases from J, the gap between germline ends came to 4 bases. The CDR3 loop spans 12 amino acids. In germline, CDR1 is MNHEY, CDR2 SMNVEV (reference sequence). DNA of the CDR3: TGTGCCAGCAGTTTATCGAGGGATACGCAGTATTTT. The encoded protein is CASSLSRDTQYF.

This sequence joins TRBV24-1 and TRBJ1-4; D call uncertain. The CDR3 sequence is 12 residues long. V dropped 4 bases and J dropped 6 bases, with 5 bases sitting between them. Germline values: CDR1 KGHDR, CDR2 SFDVKD. As DNA, the CDR3 is TGTGCCACCAGTGAACGGGATGAAAAACTGTTTTTT. Residues: CATSERDEKLFF.

The rearrangement links TRBV2 to TRBJ2-1, with 7 bases lining up with TRBD2. Germline trimming cut 5 bases from V and 7 bases from J; bases unmatched to any gene: 8. Germline loops: CDR1 SNHLY, CDR2 FYNNEI. CDR3 length: 14 residues. In nucleotides, the CDR3 is TGTGCCAGCAGTAGGGGCAGGGAGGGGAATGAGCAGTTCTTC. As protein: CASSRGREGNEQFF.

The chain uses TRBV7-9 and TRBJ2-7, with 9 nucleotides matching TRBD2. Germline CDR1 SEHNR, CDR2 FQNEAQ (reference sequence). Losses at the gene ends were 5 bases for V and 2 bases for J; bases not matched to a gene: 4. This CDR3 spans 14 amino acids. The CDR3 bases are TGTGCCAGCAGCAGGACTAGCGACACCTACGAGCAGTACTTC. It codes for CASSRTSDTYEQYF.

The V and J genes are TRBV29-1 and TRBJ2-5; 9 bases line up with TRBD1. Trimming removed 6 bases from V and 4 bases from J; junction bases left unmatched: 6. This CDR3 has 13 amino acids. Per the germline V gene, CDR1 is SQVTM and CDR2 is ANQGSEA. The CDR3 is CSVRDRVGETQYF. CDR3 nucleotides: TGCAGCGTCAGGGACAGGGTGGGAGAGACCCAGTACTTC. The variable domain in full, with the rest retrieved from reference TRBV29-1 and TRBJ2-5, is SAVISQKPSRDICQRGTSLTIQCQVDSQVTMMFWYRQQPGQSLTLIATANQGSEATYESGFVIDKFPISRPNLTFSTLTVSNMSPEDSSIYLCSVRDRVGETQYFGPGTRLLVL.

The rearrangement joins TRBV5-1 to TRBJ2-3; 10 bases align to TRBD2. Germline assignment: CDR1 SGHRS and CDR2 YFSETQ. This CDR3 region has 17 residues. V lost 1 base and J lost 3; bases outside the gene matches: 8. In DNA form, the CDR3 reads TGCGCCAGCAGCTTGACAATTTTAGCGGGAGGAACAGATACGCAGTATTTT. It is translated as CASSLTILAGGTDTQYF.

V is TRBV14 and J is TRBJ2-1; a weak D match, TRBD1 (5 bases). CDR1 and CDR2 from the germline V gene are SGHDN and FVKESK. The CDR3 is 13 residues long. Trimming shortened V by 2 bases and J by 8 bases, and 10 bases separated the two germline ends. The DNA of the CDR3 is TGTGCCAGCAGCCAAATAGGGGCGTATGAGCAGTTCTTC. Translating gives CASSQIGAYEQFF.

This chain links TRBV24-1 with TRBJ2-3; D is possibly TRBD2 (6 bases). CDR1 and CDR2 from the germline V gene are KGHDR and SFDVKD. Trimming shortened V by 7 bases and J by 0 bases, and 10 bases separated the two germline ends. The length of the CDR3 is 14 residues. The CDR3 bases are TGTGCCACCAGGGGGACTTCTAGCACAGATACGCAGTATTTT. Protein sequence: CATRGTSSTDTQYF.

There are a few counts of this clone. V gene TRBV11-3 combines with J gene TRBJ2-2, with TRBD2 as a possible D gene (5 bases). This CDR3 is 14 amino acids long. The germline V gene encodes CDR1 SGHNT and CDR2 YENEEA. Trimming left V 5 bases short and J 4 bases short, with 11 bases between. The CDR3 region has the DNA TGTGCCAGCAGCATCCCGGGAACCACCGGGGAGCTGTTTTTT. This translates into CASSIPGTTGELFF.

The chain carries TRBV30 and TRBJ2-1, with 8 positions matching TRBD2. V dropped 4 bases and J dropped 5; count of bases not matched to a gene: 7. CDR1 is GTSNPN and CDR2 is SVGIG in the germline V gene (reference sequence). The CDR3 is 14 residues long. The CDR3 protein is CAWTGRAGNNEQFF. In DNA, the CDR3 is TGTGCCTGGACCGGGAGGGCGGGGAACAATGAGCAGTTCTTC. Drawing the rest from reference TRBV30 and TRBJ2-1, the complete variable domain is SQTIHQWPATLVQPVGSPLSLECTVEGTSNPNLYWYRQAAGRGLQLLFYSVGIGQISSEVPQNLSASRPQDRQFILSSKKLLLSDSGFYLCAWTGRAGNNEQFFGPGTRLTVL.

The chain recombines TRBV28 with TRBJ1-2, with D tentatively TRBD1 (5 bases). Germline values: CDR1 MDHEN, CDR2 SYDVKM. The CDR3 sequence is 12 residues long. The germline V and J ends were trimmed by 10 bases and 5 bases, with 14 bases remaining between them. CDR3 protein: CATTGSTYGYTF. Written as DNA, the CDR3 is TGTGCCACCACAGGTAGTACATATGGCTACACCTTC.

The chain links TRBV25-1 to TRBJ1-1; D gene ambiguous. Per the germline V gene, CDR1 is MGHDK and CDR2 is SYGVNS. Trimming pared 5 bases from V and 0 bases from J, leaving 4 bases between. This CDR3 has 12 residues. The CDR3 DNA reads as TGTGCCAGCAGTCTAATGAACACTGAAGCTTTCTTT. Translation: CASSLMNTEAFF.

This clone was counted once. This chain joins TRBV6-5 and TRBJ2-1; the match to TRBD1 covers 8 bases. Germline CDR1 is MNHEY and CDR2 is SVGAGI. The CDR3 is 15 amino acids. V lost 4 bases to trimming and J lost 0 bases; unmatched junction nucleotides: 2. The CDR3: CASSWTGTSYNEQFF. CDR3 nucleotide sequence: TGTGCCAGCAGTTGGACAGGGACCTCCTACAATGAGCAGTTCTTC.

CDR3 nucleotides: TGTGCCAGCAGCACAGGGACGGACCCGAATACGCAGTATTTT. Its translation is CASSTGTDPNTQYF. This chain links TRBV7-9 with TRBJ2-3, with TRBD1 as a possible D gene (6 bases). The V end lost 5 bases, the J end lost 7 bases, and 16 bases lay between the germline ends. This CDR3 contains 14 residues. Germline CDR1 and CDR2: SEHNR and FQNEAQ (reference sequence).

This clone appeared a single time. V and J are TRBV15 and TRBJ1-5; perhaps TRBD1 as D (6 bases). V gave up 6 bases and J gave up 0 bases, with 12 bases separating them. The CDR3 is 15 residues long. The germline V gene has CDR1 LNHNV and CDR2 YYDKDF (reference sequence). In DNA form, the CDR3 reads TGTGCCACCAGTCATGACAGGAATAGCAATCAGCCCCAGCATTTT. Translating gives CATSHDRNSNQPQHF. Variable domain in full (rest from reference TRBV15 and TRBJ1-5): DAMVIQNPRYQVTQFGKPVTLSCSQTLNHNVMYWYQQKSSQAPKLLFHYYDKDFNNEADTPDNFQSRRPNTSFCFLDIRSPGLGDTAMYLCATSHDRNSNQPQHFGDGTRLSIL.

V gene TRBV11-1 combines with J gene TRBJ2-7; 8 nucleotides line up with TRBD1. J lost 1 base, V lost 4 bases, and 3 bases had no gene match. The V gene's germline CDR1 is SGHAT and CDR2 FQDESV (reference sequence). The CDR3 consists of 14 residues. The CDR3 loop is CASSWDRTSYEQYF. CDR3 nucleotide sequence: TGTGCCAGCAGCTGGGACAGGACTTCCTACGAGCAGTACTTC.